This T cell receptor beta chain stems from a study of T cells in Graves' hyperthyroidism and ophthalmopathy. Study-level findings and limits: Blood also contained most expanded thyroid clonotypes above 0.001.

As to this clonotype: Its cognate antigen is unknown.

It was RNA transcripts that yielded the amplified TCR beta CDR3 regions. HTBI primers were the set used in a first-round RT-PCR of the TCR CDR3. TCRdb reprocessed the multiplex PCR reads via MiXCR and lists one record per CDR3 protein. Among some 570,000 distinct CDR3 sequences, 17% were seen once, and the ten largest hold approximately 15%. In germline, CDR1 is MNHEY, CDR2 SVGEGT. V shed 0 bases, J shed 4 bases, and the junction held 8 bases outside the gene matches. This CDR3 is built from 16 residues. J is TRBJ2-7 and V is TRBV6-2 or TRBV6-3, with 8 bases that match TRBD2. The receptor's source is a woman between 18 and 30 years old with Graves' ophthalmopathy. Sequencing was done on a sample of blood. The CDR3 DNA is TGTGCCAGCAGTTACTCCGGGGGGGCTAGCGGGTACGAGCAGTACTTC. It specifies CASSYSGGASGYEQYF.